A selection of T cell receptor beta chains follows, all from one sample in a study of patients and donors after allogeneic stem cell transplantation. TCRdb analysed the RT-PCR reads with MiXCR anew, one entry per CDR3 protein. The sample contains about 960,000 distinct CDR3 sequences, roughly 18% of which appear only once. The specimen was blood, either unsorted or a sorted T cell fraction (not recorded which). The receptor set was obtained from a human donor who was either an allogeneic HSCT recipient or a stem cell or donor lymphocyte infusion donor (not recorded which). It is not recorded whose cells these are; they may come from a transplant donor. Both conserved end residues are trimmed from each CDR3. Each record gives: J gene, V gene, CDR3 protein.

J gene: TRBJ1-1
V gene: TRBV29-1
CDR3 protein: SVDDRGTEAF

J gene: TRBJ1-6
V gene: TRBV12-3/TRBV12-4
CDR3 protein: ASSLASNNSPLH

J gene: TRBJ2-1
V gene: TRBV29-1
CDR3 protein: SVELRLLGNEQF

J gene: TRBJ2-3
V gene: TRBV29-1
CDR3 protein: SAQRGLYTDTQY

J gene: TRBJ1-6
V gene: TRBV9
CDR3 protein: ASSAQGEAGSPLH

J gene: TRBJ1-5
V gene: TRBV7-9
CDR3 protein: ASSKRGYSNQPQH

J gene: TRBJ2-2
V gene: TRBV5-1
CDR3 protein: ASSLSSGRLITGELF

J gene: TRBJ2-7
V gene: TRBV20-1
CDR3 protein: SATSDSLGDSYEQY

J gene: TRBJ2-7
V gene: TRBV20-1
CDR3 protein: SAGRPGLADYEQY

J gene: TRBJ2-7
V gene: TRBV25-1
CDR3 protein: ASSNQVYEQY

J gene: TRBJ1-1
V gene: TRBV6-5
CDR3 protein: ASSYYHSGHPNTEAF

J gene: TRBJ2-7
V gene: TRBV7-9
CDR3 protein: ASSLGAASLAYEQY

J gene: TRBJ2-1
V gene: TRBV10-2
CDR3 protein: ASSEEDSRSSYNEQF

J gene: TRBJ2-5
V gene: TRBV20-1
CDR3 protein: SATRLAGVGETQY

J gene: TRBJ1-6
V gene: TRBV5-6
CDR3 protein: ASSPSGTFYNSPLH

J gene: TRBJ2-1
V gene: TRBV11-2
CDR3 protein: ASSPDRGPIAGGY

J gene: TRBJ2-7
V gene: TRBV7-9
CDR3 protein: ASSMGYEQY

J gene: TRBJ2-3
V gene: TRBV10-3
CDR3 protein: AISPLAGASDTQY

J gene: TRBJ2-1
V gene: TRBV7-2
CDR3 protein: ASSPKGGRSYNEQF

J gene: TRBJ1-2
V gene: TRBV20-1
CDR3 protein: SALIEGNYGYT

J gene: TRBJ2-1
V gene: TRBV10-3
CDR3 protein: AITLDGSSYNEQF

J gene: TRBJ2-3
V gene: TRBV5-5
CDR3 protein: ASSLEGKIPTTDTQY

J gene: TRBJ1-3
V gene: TRBV5-1
CDR3 protein: ASSLDGTTKFLGGNTIY

J gene: TRBJ1-1
V gene: TRBV12-3/TRBV12-4
CDR3 protein: ASTPGQTNTEAF

J gene: TRBJ2-2
V gene: TRBV5-6
CDR3 protein: ASSLRGSGDTGELF

J gene: TRBJ1-1
V gene: TRBV4-3
CDR3 protein: ASSQILERGPRMNTEAF

J gene: TRBJ2-4
V gene: TRBV28
CDR3 protein: ASRNEGGLAKNIQY